These 14 T cell receptor beta chains were all obtained from the same sample, sequenced in a study of T cell changes during pregnancy in multiple sclerosis. The method was immunoSEQ multiplex PCR; TCRdb's version includes in-frame clones alone and lacks a portion of them. This sample has tens of thousands of clones; just over 90% occur once, and the top ten carry 0.4% to 0.5%. Sequencing used CD4+ T cells from peripheral blood mononuclear cells, obtained after pregnancy. Receptor source: a female donor with multiple sclerosis, enrolled in a pregnancy study.

CDR3 loop: CSVRGGAGDTQYF. The CDR3 DNA reads as TGCAGCGTAAGGGGGGGCGCAGGGGATACGCAGTATTTT. The chain carries TRBV29-1 and TRBJ2-3; weak D call: TRBD2 (7 bases). CDR3 length: 13 amino acids. In germline, CDR1 is SQVTM, CDR2 ANQGSEA. V was clipped by 6 bases and J by 6 bases, with 16 bases between them.

The V call is TRBV7-9, the J call TRBJ2-3, with TRBD2 matching 12 bases. The CDR3 sequence is 15 residues long. Germline CDR1 is SEHNR and CDR2 is FQNEAQ (reference sequence). Trimming at V came to 5 bases and at J to 6 bases, leaving 6 bases not matched to a gene. The CDR3 nucleotides read TGTGCCAGCAGCCCTGGACTAGCGGGGTCTGATACGCAGTATTTT. This gives the protein CASSPGLAGSDTQYF.

The chain couples TRBV9 to TRBJ1-1, with no clear D. The V gene's germline CDR1 is SGDLS and CDR2 YYNGEE. Trimming removed 4 bases from V and 2 bases from J, with 9 bases in between. The CDR3 consists of 13 residues. The CDR3 nucleotides read TGTGCCAGCAGCCCCACCAGTAACACTGAAGCTTTCTTT. Amino acids: CASSPTSNTEAFF. Supplemented by reference TRBV9 and TRBJ1-1, the full variable domain reads DSGVTQTPKHLITATGQRVTLRCSPRSGDLSVYWYQQSLDQGLQFLIQYYNGEERAKGNILERFSAQQFPDLHSELNLSSLELGDSALYFCASSPTSNTEAFFGQGTRLTVV.

The chain is built from TRBV9 and TRBJ2-6, with 7 bases identical to TRBD1. The CDR3 contains 20 residues. CDR1 is SGDLS, CDR2 YYNGEE, per germline. V lost 0 bases to trimming and J lost 2 bases; unmatched junction nucleotides: 14. The CDR3 DNA is TGTGCCAGCAGCGTAGCGCAGCCAGGGGGATGGGGGACTGGGGCCAACGTCCTGACTTTC. This codes for CASSVAQPGGWGTGANVLTF.

The chain is built from TRBV7-2 and TRBJ2-3; 8 bases line up with TRBD2. Germline values: CDR1 SGHTA, CDR2 FQGNSA. The J segment lost 4 bases and the V segment lost 5 bases, leaving 5 bases of the junction unmatched. The CDR3 runs 14 residues. CDR3 protein: CASSIGGAPDTQYF. The CDR3 DNA reads TGTGCCAGCAGCATCGGGGGGGCCCCAGATACGCAGTATTTT.

The chain uses TRBV5-1 and TRBJ2-3; 8 bases map to TRBD1. Germline lookup yields CDR1 SGHRS and CDR2 YFSETQ. After removal of 4 bases from V and 4 bases from J, the junction contained 8 bases not matched to a gene. This CDR3 comprises 15 residues. CDR3 residues: CASSHGQGVSDTQYF. Written as DNA, the CDR3 is TGCGCCAGCAGCCACGGACAGGGAGTATCAGATACGCAGTATTTT.

The chain is built from TRBV5-1 and TRBJ1-2; D is undetermined. CDR1 and CDR2 (germline): SGHRS, YFSETQ. There are 14 residues in the CDR3. V shed 0 bases and J shed 7 bases, with 13 bases lying between them. CDR3 nucleotides: TGCGCCAGCAGCTTGGATCACACCACTACTGGCTACACCTTC. Encoded protein: CASSLDHTTTGYTF.

V gene TRBV4-2 combines with J gene TRBJ2-3, with a possible D match to TRBD2 (5 bases). This CDR3 region has 18 residues. Germline assignment: CDR1 LGHNA and CDR2 YNFKEQ. Trimming cost V 2 bases and J 0 bases, with 18 bases left between them. The CDR3 coding sequence is TGTGCCAGCAGCCAAAGTTACAGACGACTATCTAGCACAGATACGCAGTATTTT. Amino acid sequence: CASSQSYRRLSSTDTQYF.

This clone was seen only a few times. This chain joins TRBV15 and TRBJ2-3; 8 nucleotides align to TRBD2. The CDR3 has 15 residues. From germline, CDR1 is LNHNV and CDR2 YYDKDF (reference sequence). V lost 0 bases to trimming and J lost 5 bases; unmatched junction nucleotides: 4. The CDR3, as DNA: TGTGCCACCAGCAGAGATGGCCGGGAGGGAGATACGCAGTATTTT. It translates to CATSRDGREGDTQYF.

V usage is TRBV7-2 and J usage is TRBJ2-7, with a tentative D call TRBD2 (6 bases). The CDR3 runs 15 residues. Trimming removed 2 bases at V and 1 base at J, with 12 bases between. The germline gives CDR1 SGHTA, CDR2 FQGNSA. CDR3 sequence: CASSLRRGPSYEQYF. DNA for the CDR3: TGTGCCAGCAGCTTACGGAGGGGACCATCCTACGAGCAGTACTTC.

The chain joins TRBV5-1 to TRBJ2-7, with D perhaps TRBD2 (6 bases). V gave up 0 bases and J gave up 1 base, with 17 bases separating them. The CDR3 has 17 residues. The germline CDR1 and CDR2 sequences are SGHRS and YFSETQ. CDR3 sequence (DNA): TGCGCCAGCAGCTTGGTAGGAGGGAGGAGTGGATCCTACGAGCAGTACTTC. Its translation: CASSLVGGRSGSYEQYF.

The genes are TRBV10-3 and TRBJ2-3, with 7 bases that match TRBD2. The junction had 0 bases not matched to a gene; V was cut back by 2 bases and J by 1 base. This CDR3 has 14 residues. The germline gives CDR1 ENHRY, CDR2 SYGVKD. CDR3 residues: CAISEGGGTDTQYF. The CDR3 bases are TGTGCCATCAGTGAGGGGGGGGGCACAGATACGCAGTATTTT.

This clone was seen only once. The chain joins TRBV19 to TRBJ1-1; TRBD1 might be the D (6 bases). The CDR3 has 14 amino acids. Germline V CDR1 and CDR2: LNHDA, SQIVND (reference sequence). Trimming shortened V by 7 bases and J by 7 bases, and 19 bases separated the two germline ends. The CDR3 reads CASTDGQNRFEAFF. The CDR3 nucleotides are TGTGCCAGTACCGACGGACAGAATCGGTTTGAAGCTTTCTTT.

This chain uses TRBV30 with TRBJ1-3, with D tentatively TRBD1 (5 bases). This CDR3 has 15 residues. V was trimmed by 2 bases and J by 0 bases, leaving 11 bases between them. Germline lookup yields CDR1 GTSNPN and CDR2 SVGIG (reference sequence). CDR3 region: CAWSPTAFSGNTIYF. The DNA for the CDR3 is TGTGCCTGGAGTCCGACAGCTTTCTCTGGAAACACCATATATTTT.